The 29 T cell receptor beta chains below come from one sample, sequenced in a study of blood T cell repertoires in COVID-19 (dated by TCRdb to 2020 to 2021). Library preparation used the immunoSEQ multiplex PCR assay. Held by TCRdb, this immuneACCESS table contains in-frame sequences only and omits some clones. Under half of the omission traces to an unresolved V gene where checked; the cause of the rest is unknown. The sample yields about 50,000 clones; about 88% were counted once. Under 4% of the sample lies in the top ten. Sample: PBMCs or T cells enriched from blood (not recorded which). The receptors were gathered from a woman aged 45-65 years who had recovered from COVID-19.

The V and J genes are TRBV19 and TRBJ1-1, with unresolved D. Germline CDR1 LNHDA, CDR2 SQIVND (reference sequence). The ends were cut back, 6 bases at V and 1 base at J, with 12 bases in the middle. The length of the CDR3 is 14 residues. CDR3 protein: CASRNRRQNTEAFF. The CDR3 bases are TGTGCCAGTAGAAATCGGCGACAGAACACTGAAGCTTTCTTT.

The chain is built from TRBV2 and TRBJ1-4, with D possibly matching TRBD1 (6 bases). CDR3 length equals 13 residues. V was clipped by 4 bases and J by 11 bases, with 14 bases between them. Per germline, CDR1 SNHLY and CDR2 FYNNEI. CDR3 bases: TGTGCCAGCAGTGTGGAGGGGAGGGGGAAACTGTTTTTT. Translation: CASSVEGRGKLFF.

The V gene is TRBV5-1, the J gene TRBJ2-2, with 8 positions matching TRBD2. The V gene's germline CDR1 is SGHRS and CDR2 YFSETQ. With V trimmed by 5 bases and J by 5 bases, 8 bases remained unmatched. The CDR3 extends over 15 amino acids. The CDR3: CASSTGGAETGELFF. CDR3 sequence (DNA): TGCGCCAGCAGTACCGGGGGGGCCGAAACCGGGGAGCTGTTTTTT.

The chain links TRBV12-3 or TRBV12-4 to TRBJ1-2, with D possibly matching TRBD1 (6 bases). This CDR3 has 13 residues. V lost 6 bases, J lost 3 bases, and 11 bases lay in between. CDR3 DNA: TGTGCCAGCAGCCTCGGACAGTACTATGGCTACACCTTC. Amino acids: CASSLGQYYGYTF.

The chain is built from TRBV6-5 and TRBJ2-7; 7 bases fit TRBD1. The CDR3 has 13 residues. The germline V gene encodes CDR1 MNHEY and CDR2 SVGAGI. The J segment lost 3 bases and the V segment lost 7 bases, leaving 6 bases of the junction unmatched. For the CDR3, the DNA is TGTGCCAGCAAAATGGGACAGTTCTACGAGCAGTACTTC. Protein product: CASKMGQFYEQYF.

The V and J genes are TRBV2 and TRBJ1-1; a possible D gene is TRBD1 (6 bases). Germline V gene sequence: CDR1 SNHLY, CDR2 FYNNEI. The CDR3 has 15 amino acids. Trimming left V 3 bases short and J 2 bases short, with 13 bases between. The CDR3 sequence is CASSDQGPPNTEAFF. The DNA of the CDR3 is TGTGCCAGCAGTGATCAGGGGCCGCCAAACACTGAAGCTTTCTTT.

The CDR3 loop reads CASKRSLAAYYEQYF. The CDR3 DNA reads TGTGCCAGCAAGAGATCTCTAGCGGCGTACTACGAGCAGTACTTC. V and J are TRBV27 and TRBJ2-7; 7 bases fit TRBD2. The CDR3 totals 15 residues. CDR1 and CDR2 from the germline V gene are MNHEY and SMNVEV (reference sequence). With V trimmed by 7 bases and J by 3 bases, 12 bases remained unmatched.

The chain uses TRBV19 and TRBJ1-2, with TRBD1 matching 7 bases. J gave up 8 bases and V 3 bases, and 6 bases lay outside the gene matches. Per germline, CDR1 LNHDA and CDR2 SQIVND (reference sequence). There are 13 residues in the CDR3. The CDR3: CASSIEGAGGYTF. DNA of the CDR3: TGTGCCAGTAGTATTGAGGGGGCAGGAGGCTACACCTTC.

The chain couples TRBV6-5 to TRBJ1-1; D is possibly TRBD1 (5 bases). Deletions cut 0 bases from V and 11 bases from J, with 16 bases between. The CDR3 loop spans 14 amino acids. In germline, CDR1 is MNHEY, CDR2 SVGAGI. The CDR3 region has the DNA TGTGCCAGCAGTTACTCCGCCGCCTCCCCAGGGGCTTTCTTT. Translated, it gives CASSYSAASPGAFF.

The rearrangement links TRBV24-1 to TRBJ1-2; weak D call: TRBD1 (6 bases). Deletions cut 10 bases from V and 5 bases from J, with 16 bases between. The CDR3 extends over 13 amino acids. Germline V CDR1 and CDR2: KGHDR, SFDVKD. The CDR3 DNA reads TGTGCCACGTCCAGGGGCGCGGTGTATGGCTACACCTTC. Translated, it gives CATSRGAVYGYTF.

This clone was observed a single time. The V call is TRBV4-2, the J call TRBJ1-1, with no clear D. The CDR3 has 14 residues. Germline V CDR1 and CDR2: LGHNA, YNFKEQ. The V end was cut by 1 base, the J end by 1 base, with 7 bases between. CDR3 coding DNA: TGTGCCAGCAGCCAAGGTGGGAGGAACACTGAAGCTTTCTTT. It translates to CASSQGGRNTEAFF.

Concerning this clone: One end of the junction is discordant with germline, which a read error may explain. The CDR3 is CAGSLAPTDTQYF. As DNA, the CDR3 is TGTGCCGGCAGTCTAGCCCCCACAGATACGCAGTATTTT. V gene TRBV25-1 combines with J gene TRBJ2-3; possibly TRBD2 for D (5 bases). This CDR3 comprises 13 residues. Germline loops: CDR1 MGHDK, CDR2 SYGVNS. Full variable domain (outside the CDR3, taken from reference TRBV25-1 and TRBJ2-3): EADIYQTPRYLVIGTGKKITLECSQTMGHDKMYWYQQDPGMELHLIHYSYGVNSTEKGDLSSESTVSRIRTEHFPLTLESARPSHTSQYLCAGSLAPTDTQYFGPGTRLTVL.

This sequence joins TRBV15 and TRBJ2-3, with D unresolved. The CDR3 has 12 residues. The germline V and J ends were trimmed by 0 bases and 8 bases, with 6 bases remaining between them. Germline assignment: CDR1 LNHNV and CDR2 YYDKDF (reference sequence). The CDR3 loop reads CATSRDRTTQYF. The CDR3 DNA is TGTGCCACCAGCAGAGATAGAACTACGCAGTATTTT.

The chain links TRBV27 to TRBJ2-1; tentatively, D is TRBD1 (5 bases). The germline V gene encodes CDR1 MNHEY and CDR2 SMNVEV (reference sequence). The V and J ends lost 5 bases and 4 bases respectively, with 15 bases between them. The CDR3 has 15 amino acids. CDR3 in amino acids: CASSEDFQGYNEQFF. As DNA, the CDR3 is TGTGCCAGCAGTGAAGACTTCCAGGGTTACAATGAGCAGTTCTTC.

The J gene is TRBJ1-5, the V gene TRBV7-2; D is uncertain. V gave up 0 bases and J gave up 5 bases, with 5 bases separating them. The CDR3 consists of 13 residues. The germline CDR1 and CDR2 sequences are SGHTA and FQGNSA. CDR3 sequence: CASSLAPDQPQHF. The CDR3 bases are TGTGCCAGCAGCTTAGCCCCTGATCAGCCCCAGCATTTT.

The chain links TRBV5-4 to TRBJ2-2, with 8 nucleotides matching TRBD1. The CDR3 is 15 amino acids. CDR1 is SGHNT and CDR2 is YYREEE in the germline V gene (reference sequence). The V gene end was trimmed by 2 bases and the J gene end by 2 bases; junction bases not matched to a gene: 2. The chain's CDR3 is CASSFGQGNTGELFF. CDR3 nucleotide sequence: TGTGCCAGCAGCTTCGGACAGGGAAACACCGGGGAGCTGTTTTTT.

J is TRBJ1-6 and V is TRBV2; no clear D. Germline loops: CDR1 SNHLY, CDR2 FYNNEI. CDR3 length: 13 residues. Trimming left V 7 bases short and J 7 bases short, with 11 bases between. The CDR3 protein is CASNIPGNSPLHF. Here the CDR3 DNA reads TGTGCCAGCAACATCCCCGGGAATTCACCCCTCCACTTT.

V usage is TRBV5-1 and J usage is TRBJ2-3; TRBD1 might be the D (6 bases). Trimming pared 1 base from V and 2 bases from J, leaving 11 bases between. The CDR3 covers 15 residues. Germline assignment: CDR1 SGHRS and CDR2 YFSETQ. The CDR3 DNA reads as TGCGCCAGCAGCTTGTTGGCAGGGGACACAGATACGCAGTATTTT. Encoded protein: CASSLLAGDTDTQYF. Filled out from reference TRBV5-1 and TRBJ2-3, the complete variable domain reads KAGVTQTPRYLIKTRGQQVTLSCSPISGHRSVSWYQQTPGQGLQFLFEYFSETQRNKGNFPGRFSGRQFSNSRSEMNVSTLELGDSALYLCASSLLAGDTDTQYFGPGTRLTVL.

This chain joins TRBV2 and TRBJ1-1, with D tentatively TRBD1 (5 bases). Trimming shortened V by 6 bases and J by 2 bases, and 13 bases separated the two germline ends. The CDR3 consists of 14 residues. Per germline, CDR1 SNHLY and CDR2 FYNNEI. CDR3 amino acids: CASRRGGGNTEAFF. The CDR3 region has the DNA TGTGCCAGCAGACGGGGGGGAGGAAACACTGAAGCTTTCTTT.

The chain uses TRBV18 and TRBJ1-4; D gene uncertain. V was cut by 1 base and J by 8 bases, with 8 bases left in between. Germline CDR1 reads KGHSH; CDR2 reads LQKENI. The CDR3 consists of 13 residues. As DNA, the CDR3 is TGTGCCAGCTCACCACAGGGAGAAGAAAAACTGTTTTTT. Amino acid sequence: CASSPQGEEKLFF.

V usage is TRBV28 and J usage is TRBJ1-6; D might be TRBD1 (5 bases). V was pared by 4 bases and J by 6 bases, with 16 bases between. Germline V gene lookup returns CDR1 MDHEN and CDR2 SYDVKM. The CDR3 extends over 16 amino acids. CDR3 DNA sequence: TGTGCCAGCAGTTCCCCCCCGGGGGATAGTAATTCACCCCTCCACTTT. This codes for CASSSPPGDSNSPLHF.

The chain has TRBV27 and TRBJ1-2; the match to TRBD1 covers 9 bases. V gave up 6 bases and J gave up 8 bases; unmatched junction bases: 7. Germline CDR1 reads MNHEY; CDR2 reads SMNVEV (reference sequence). There are 13 residues in the CDR3. CDR3 nucleotides: TGTGCCAGCAGGGGGACAGGGATGGGCGGCTACACCTTC. Translation: CASRGTGMGGYTF.

The chain recombines TRBV11-2 with TRBJ1-1; 7 bases fit TRBD1. The CDR3 contains 14 residues. V lost 2 bases and J lost 11; bases outside the gene matches: 11. In germline, CDR1 is SGHAT, CDR2 FQNNGV. Here the CDR3 reads CASSLNRDRRGAFF. As DNA, the CDR3 is TGTGCCAGCAGCTTAAACCGGGACAGAAGGGGTGCTTTCTTT.

The J gene is TRBJ2-3, the V gene TRBV6-1; possibly TRBD2 for D (5 bases). Trimming took off 3 bases at V and 0 bases at J, with 13 bases between the two ends. The CDR3 consists of 16 residues. Germline loops: CDR1 MNHNS, CDR2 SASEGT. This chain's CDR3 is CASSDWEIFSTDTQYF. CDR3 sequence (DNA): TGTGCCAGCAGTGATTGGGAGATTTTTAGCACAGATACGCAGTATTTT.

This chain connects TRBV6-2 or TRBV6-3 to TRBJ1-5; TRBD1 is a possible D gene (6 bases). Trimming shortened V by 2 bases and J by 2 bases, and 10 bases separated the two germline ends. Looked up from germline, CDR1 is MNHEY and CDR2 is SVGEGT. CDR3 length: 15 residues. Written as DNA, the CDR3 is TGTGCCAGCAGTTACCTACAGGGCGGCAATCAGCCCCAGCATTTT. Translation: CASSYLQGGNQPQHF.

The rearrangement joins TRBV19 to TRBJ1-2; 8 bases match TRBD1. V trimming: 8 bases; J trimming: 3 bases; junction bases outside the gene matches: 8. Germline V gene sequence: CDR1 LNHDA, CDR2 SQIVND (reference sequence). CDR3 length: 14 amino acids. The CDR3 here is CASGQGAPHYGYTF. CDR3 DNA: TGTGCCAGTGGCCAGGGGGCTCCCCACTATGGCTACACCTTC.

The chain carries TRBV18 and TRBJ1-4, with TRBD1 identical over 8 bases. The ends lost 7 bases at V and 5 bases at J; junction bases unmatched: 6. The CDR3 consists of 14 residues. The germline V gene has CDR1 KGHSH and CDR2 LQKENI. As DNA, the CDR3 is TGTGCCAGCTTTAAGACAGGGGCAAATGAAAAACTGTTTTTT. Encoded protein: CASFKTGANEKLFF.

The chain uses TRBV29-1 and TRBJ2-3; D call uncertain. The length of the CDR3 is 13 residues. Trimming took off 2 bases at V and 4 bases at J, with 10 bases between the two ends. Germline-derived CDR1 and CDR2 are SQVTM and ANQGSEA. The CDR3 DNA reads as TGCAGCGTTGAAATTACAGCCTCAGATACGCAGTATTTT. Encoded protein: CSVEITASDTQYF.

The gene calls are TRBV20-1 and TRBJ1-5; 12 nucleotides line up with TRBD1. V shed 3 bases, J shed 6 bases, and the junction held 9 bases outside the gene matches. CDR3 length: 16 residues. Germline-derived CDR1 and CDR2 are DFQATT and SNEGSKA (reference sequence). The CDR3 DNA reads TGCAGTGCTAGTAAGGGACAGGGGGCGGTGGGTCAGCCCCAGCATTTT. Translation gives CSASKGQGAVGQPQHF.